Below, 13 T cell receptor beta chains from the same sample are listed, as sequenced in a study of T cell changes during pregnancy in multiple sclerosis. TCRdb's table, derived via immunoSEQ multiplex PCR, lists solely in-frame clones and lacks some. The data show about 100,000 clones, about 94% seen once. This specimen consisted of peripheral blood, obtained before pregnancy. These receptors all stem from a female donor with multiple sclerosis, enrolled in a pregnancy study.

The gene calls are TRBV19 and TRBJ2-4; a weak D match, TRBD1 (5 bases). The CDR3 is 14 amino acids. The germline gives CDR1 LNHDA, CDR2 SQIVND (reference sequence). Trimming left V 7 bases short and J 1 base short, with 11 bases between. CDR3 sequence: CASKGNGAKNIQYF. CDR3 DNA: TGTGCCAGTAAGGGGAATGGTGCCAAAAACATTCAGTACTTC.

The chain has TRBV6-1 and TRBJ1-1; tentative D call: TRBD1 (5 bases). V dropped 2 bases and J dropped 8 bases, with 15 bases sitting between them. The CDR3 length is 14 residues. Per germline, CDR1 MNHNS and CDR2 SASEGT. Here the CDR3 DNA reads TGTGCCAGCAGTGAAAGTTCAGGGCCCTGGGAAGCTTTCTTT. Protein sequence: CASSESSGPWEAFF.

The chain carries TRBV11-2 and TRBJ1-2; D unresolved. Germline loops: CDR1 SGHAT, CDR2 FQNNGV. Trimming removed 6 bases at V and 0 bases at J, with 14 bases between. The CDR3 extends over 15 amino acids. CDR3 sequence (DNA): TGTGCCAGCAGACAAACGCCGGGAACTAACTATGGCTACACCTTC. Translated: CASRQTPGTNYGYTF.

Comment on this clone: Other nucleotide sequences from this sample produce the same CDR3. This chain uses TRBV5-4 with TRBJ2-7; 9 bases are shared with TRBD2. Trimming took 4 bases from V and 2 from J; bases not matched to a gene: 7. Per the germline V gene, CDR1 is SGHNT and CDR2 is YYREEE (reference sequence). The CDR3 spans 15 residues. The CDR3 sequence: CASSLKREATYEQYF. The DNA for the CDR3 is TGTGCCAGCAGCCTAAAGCGGGAGGCCACCTACGAGCAGTACTTC.

This chain connects TRBV7-9 to TRBJ2-7; tentatively, D is TRBD2 (5 bases). This CDR3 has 11 amino acids. CDR1 is SEHNR, CDR2 FQNEAQ, per germline (reference sequence). V was shortened by 11 bases and J by 0 bases, with 8 bases between the two germline ends. CDR3 in DNA: TGTGCCTCCGGGAACTCCTACGAGCAGTACTTC. Protein product: CASGNSYEQYF.

The chain is built from TRBV7-2 and TRBJ2-3; TRBD2 matches 10 bases. Germline CDR1 is SGHTA and CDR2 is FQGNSA. The CDR3 has 18 residues. V lost 2 bases and J lost 0; bases outside the gene matches: 8. CDR3 sequence (DNA): TGTGCCAGCAGCTTACGAGCGGGAGGGTTTCCTAGCACAGATACGCAGTATTTT. This sequence encodes CASSLRAGGFPSTDTQYF.

In its sample, this clone was seen once. J is TRBJ2-7 and V is TRBV29-1; 10 bases map to TRBD2. The V segment lost 6 bases and the J segment 7 bases; nucleotides outside the gene matches: 9. The CDR3 spans 13 residues. Per the germline V gene, CDR1 is SQVTM and CDR2 is ANQGSEA. The CDR3 loop is CSVQREGPWEQYF. The CDR3 nucleotides are TGCAGCGTCCAGCGGGAGGGCCCTTGGGAGCAGTACTTC.

The chain uses TRBV7-3 and TRBJ1-1; D not resolved. The CDR3 is made up of 14 amino acids. CDR1 and CDR2 (germline): SGHTA, FQGTGA. The V end lost 0 bases, the J end lost 1 base, and 6 bases lay between the germline ends. The CDR3 DNA reads as TGTGCCAGCAGCTTAACCGGAGGGAACACTGAAGCTTTCTTT. This codes for CASSLTGGNTEAFF. The full variable domain, with the rest looked up from reference TRBV7-3 and TRBJ1-1, is GAGVSQTPSNKVTEKGKYVELRCDPISGHTALYWYRQSLGQGPEFLIYFQGTGAADDSGLPNDRFFAVRPEGSVSTLKIQRTERGDSAVYLCASSLTGGNTEAFFGQGTRLTVV.

The chain recombines TRBV7-8 with TRBJ2-7; 13 bases match TRBD2. Germline V CDR1 and CDR2: SGHVS, FQNEAQ. The CDR3 is 17 amino acids. The ends lost 5 bases at V and 2 bases at J; junction bases unmatched: 9. The CDR3 protein is CASSPMALAGGAYEQYF. The DNA for the CDR3 is TGTGCCAGCAGCCCTATGGCACTAGCGGGAGGGGCCTACGAGCAGTACTTC.

The rearrangement joins TRBV10-3 to TRBJ2-1; 9 bases fit TRBD2. V dropped 6 bases and J dropped 8; count of bases not matched to a gene: 8. CDR3 length: 14 residues. In germline, CDR1 is ENHRY, CDR2 SYGVKD. The CDR3 DNA follows: TGTGCCATCAGCTTAGCGGGAGCCGGGGATGAGCAGTTCTTC. Translated: CAISLAGAGDEQFF.

This chain joins TRBV11-2 and TRBJ2-3, with 7 bases that match TRBD1. The junction had 7 bases not matched to a gene; V was cut back by 3 bases and J by 1 base. There are 16 residues in the CDR3. The germline gives CDR1 SGHAT, CDR2 FQNNGV. Here the CDR3 reads CASSFKQGSRTDTQYF. As DNA, the CDR3 is TGTGCCAGCAGCTTTAAACAGGGGTCCCGCACAGATACGCAGTATTTT.

This chain uses TRBV27 with TRBJ2-3; 10 bases map to TRBD2. The ends lost 6 bases at V and 5 bases at J; junction bases unmatched: 11. Germline CDR1 is MNHEY and CDR2 is SMNVEV (reference sequence). The CDR3 contains 16 residues. The CDR3 DNA reads TGTGCCAGCAGCTCTCTGCTAGCGGGAGCGATAGATACGCAGTATTTT. Translating it yields CASSSLLAGAIDTQYF.

The rearrangement links TRBV5-1 to TRBJ1-1; D unresolved. This CDR3 is 14 amino acids long. With 4 bases removed from V and 2 bases from J, the gap between germline ends came to 12 bases. Germline values: CDR1 SGHRS, CDR2 YFSETQ. The DNA of the CDR3 is TGCGCCAGCAGCGAATCGGCACTAAACACTGAAGCTTTCTTT. Translating it yields CASSESALNTEAFF.